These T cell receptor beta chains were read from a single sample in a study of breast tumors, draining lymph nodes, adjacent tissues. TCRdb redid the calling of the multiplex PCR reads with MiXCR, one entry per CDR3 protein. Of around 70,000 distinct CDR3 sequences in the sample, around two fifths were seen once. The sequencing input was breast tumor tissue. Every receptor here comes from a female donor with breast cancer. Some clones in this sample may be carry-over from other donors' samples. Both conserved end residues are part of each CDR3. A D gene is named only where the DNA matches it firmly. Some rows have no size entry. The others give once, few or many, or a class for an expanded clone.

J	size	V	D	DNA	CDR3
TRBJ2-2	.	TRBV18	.	TGTGCCAGCTCACCGATGCAAATAAACACCGGAGAGCTGTTTTTT	CASSPMQINTGELFF
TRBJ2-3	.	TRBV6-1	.	TGTGCCAGCAGCCCAGATGGTAGGGGTACGCAGTATTTT	CASSPDGRGTQYF
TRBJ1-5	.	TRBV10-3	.	TGTGCCATCAGTGAGTCGGCTCCGTCCGTGGCGGAGACCCAGCATTTT	CAISESAPSVAETQHF
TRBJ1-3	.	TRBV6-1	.	TGTGCCAGCAGTGAACTAGCGGGAAGGCTCTCTGGAAACACCATATATTTT	CASSELAGRLSGNTIYF
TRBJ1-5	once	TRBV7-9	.	TGTGCCAGCAGCTCCCTGGACGGGACCGCCGAGGAGGGTCAGCCCCAGCATTTT	CASSSLDGTAEEGQPQHF
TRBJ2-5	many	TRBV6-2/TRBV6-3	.	TGTGCCAGCAGAGATGCAGGGCTAGAGACCCAGTACTTC	CASRDAGLETQYF
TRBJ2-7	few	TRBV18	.	TGTGCCAGCTCACTCGTGACTAGTTCCGTCTCCTACGAGCAGTACTTC	CASSLVTSSVSYEQYF
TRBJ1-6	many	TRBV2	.	TGTGCCAGCAGTGATTACGGATCTACAAATTCACCCCTCCACTTT	CASSDYGSTNSPLHF
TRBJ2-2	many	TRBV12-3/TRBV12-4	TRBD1	TGTGCCAGCAACCGAATCCAGGGGGCGACCGGGGAGCTGTTTTTT	CASNRIQGATGELFF
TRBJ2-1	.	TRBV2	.	TGTGCCAGCAGGGATGGGGGGATCGGCACAGATACGCAGTTCTTC	CASRDGGIGTDTQFF
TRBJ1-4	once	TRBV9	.	TGTGCCAGCAAGGGGCCCGGGGGCTATGGCTACAGCGAGGGGAAAGGGGAACTGTTTTTT	CASKGPGGYGYSEGKGELFF
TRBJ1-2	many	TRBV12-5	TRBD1	TGTGCTAGTGGTTTGACCCACAGGGGAGGATATGCGTATGGCTACACCTTC	CASGLTHRGGYAYGYTF
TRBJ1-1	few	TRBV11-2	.	TGTGCCAGCAGCTTGACAGTCGTGGGCACTGAAGCTTTCTTT	CASSLTVVGTEAFF
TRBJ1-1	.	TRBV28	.	TGTGCCAGCAGTTTGGGGGCTTCGTACACTGAAGCTTTCTTT	CASSLGASYTEAFF
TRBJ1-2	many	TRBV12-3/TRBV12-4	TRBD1	TGTGCCAGCAGTTTTGGACAGGGGCCTTTTCGCTACACCTTC	CASSFGQGPFRYTF
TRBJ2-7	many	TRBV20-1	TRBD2	TGCAGTGCTAGAAGGGCGGCGGGGGTTCACGAGCAGTACTTC	CSARRAAGVHEQYF
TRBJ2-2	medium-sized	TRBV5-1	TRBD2	TGCGCCAGCACAAGCGGGGGGCCGAACACCGGGGAGCTGTTTTTT	CASTSGGPNTGELFF
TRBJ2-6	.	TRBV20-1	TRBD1	TGCAGTGCTATGAGGACAGGTGCCAACGTCCTGACTTTC	CSAMRTGANVLTF
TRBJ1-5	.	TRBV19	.	TGTGCCAGTAGTACCCCGACAGGCGTTGGCAATCAACCCCAGCATTTT	CASSTPTGVGNQPQHF
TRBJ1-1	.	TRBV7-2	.	TGTGCCAGCAGCACCCGGGAGAACACTGAAGCTTTCTTT	CASSTRENTEAFF
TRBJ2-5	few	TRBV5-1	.	TGCGCCAGCAGCTTGGGGGCACAACGTCACGAGACCCAGTACTTC	CASSLGAQRHETQYF
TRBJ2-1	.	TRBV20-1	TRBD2	TGCAGTACTATAGCGGGAGAGATGTACAATGAGCAGTTCTTC	CSTIAGEMYNEQFF
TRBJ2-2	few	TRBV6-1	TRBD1	TGTGCCAGCAAGGAAGGGACAGGGGACACCGGGGAGCTGTTTTTT	CASKEGTGDTGELFF
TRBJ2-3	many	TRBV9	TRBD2	TGTGCCAGCAGCGCCCTCCGATCTAGCGGGAGTTCAGATACGCAGTATTTT	CASSALRSSGSSDTQYF
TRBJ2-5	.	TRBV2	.	TGTGCCAGCAGTGCTACCGGACTATCTAGGGAGACCCAGTACTTC	CASSATGLSRETQYF
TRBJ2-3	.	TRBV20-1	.	TGCAGTGCGCCCGTCAACACAGATACGCAGTATTTT	CSAPVNTDTQYF
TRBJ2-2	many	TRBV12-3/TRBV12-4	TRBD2	TGTGCCAGCAGTCCCGGGACTAGCGGAGCCGCCACCGGGGAGCTGTTTTTT	CASSPGTSGAATGELFF
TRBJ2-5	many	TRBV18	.	TGTGCCAGCTCACCACAGGGGGAGACCCAGTACTTC	CASSPQGETQYF
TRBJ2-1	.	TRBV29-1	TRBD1	TGCAGCCCCCGGGACAGAGGCAATGAGCAGTTCTTC	CSPRDRGNEQFF
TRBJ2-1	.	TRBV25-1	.	TGTGCCAGACGGGATACATTTAATGAGCAGTTCTTC	CARRDTFNEQFF
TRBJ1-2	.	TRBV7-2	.	TGTGCCAGTGGCCAGGGAGGACAGAACTATGGCTACACCTTC	CASGQGGQNYGYTF
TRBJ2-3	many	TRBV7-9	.	TGTGCCAGCAGCGAGAACTTGGGACCGGGGGATACGCAGTATTTT	CASSENLGPGDTQYF
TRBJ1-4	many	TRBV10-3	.	TGTGCCATCAGTGAGTCAGTCCAGGGTAGCGAAAAACTGTTTTTT	CAISESVQGSEKLFF
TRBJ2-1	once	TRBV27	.	TGTGCCAGCAGTCTCTCGGGTCCGCCGGCGCTTTACAATGAGCAGTTCTTC	CASSLSGPPALYNEQFF
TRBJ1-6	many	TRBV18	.	TGTGCCAGCTCCCTGGGACATAATAATTCACCCCTCCACTTT	CASSLGHNNSPLHF
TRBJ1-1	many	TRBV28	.	TGTGCCAGCACTCACGGGGATCGGACCCGGACTGAAGCTTTCTTT	CASTHGDRTRTEAFF
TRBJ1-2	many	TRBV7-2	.	TGTGCCAGCAGCTTAGACGATCGGTTGGGCTACACCTTC	CASSLDDRLGYTF
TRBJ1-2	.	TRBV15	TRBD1	TGTGCCACCAGCAGACCGCGGACAGGCTACTATGGCTACACCTTC	CATSRPRTGYYGYTF
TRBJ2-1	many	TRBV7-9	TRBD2	TGTGCCAGCAGCCCTTCTACTAGCGGTTTTTATGAGCAGTTCTTC	CASSPSTSGFYEQFF
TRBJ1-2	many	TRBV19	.	TGTGCCAGTAGTATGCGAGGGGCCGGGGAGTTTAACTATGGCTACACCTTC	CASSMRGAGEFNYGYTF
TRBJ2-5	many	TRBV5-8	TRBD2	TGTGCCAGCAGCTTGGGATCTGGCGGGGGGCCTCAAGGGACCCAGTACTTC	CASSLGSGGGPQGTQYF
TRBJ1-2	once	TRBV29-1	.	TGCAGCGTAAAGACAGATGATAACTATGGCTACACCTTC	CSVKTDDNYGYTF